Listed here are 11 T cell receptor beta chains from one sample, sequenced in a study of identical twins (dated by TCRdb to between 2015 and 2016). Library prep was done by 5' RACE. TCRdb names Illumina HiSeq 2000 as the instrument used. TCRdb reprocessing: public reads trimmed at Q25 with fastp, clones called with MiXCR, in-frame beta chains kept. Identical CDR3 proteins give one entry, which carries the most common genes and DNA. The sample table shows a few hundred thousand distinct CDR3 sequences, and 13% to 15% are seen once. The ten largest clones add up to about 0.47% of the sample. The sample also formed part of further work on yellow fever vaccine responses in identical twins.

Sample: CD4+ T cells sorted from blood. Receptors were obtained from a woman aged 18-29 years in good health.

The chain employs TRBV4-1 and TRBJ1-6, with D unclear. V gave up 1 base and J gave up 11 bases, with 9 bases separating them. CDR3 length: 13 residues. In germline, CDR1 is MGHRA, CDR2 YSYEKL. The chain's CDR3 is CASSQVQGTPLHF. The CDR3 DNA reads TGCGCCAGCAGCCAAGTTCAAGGGACACCCCTCCACTTT.

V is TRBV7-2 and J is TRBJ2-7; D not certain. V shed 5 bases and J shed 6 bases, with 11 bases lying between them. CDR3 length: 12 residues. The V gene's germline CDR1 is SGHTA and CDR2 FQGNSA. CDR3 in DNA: TGTGCCAGCAGCGAAGGTCCCCCCGAGCAGTACTTC. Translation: CASSEGPPEQYF.

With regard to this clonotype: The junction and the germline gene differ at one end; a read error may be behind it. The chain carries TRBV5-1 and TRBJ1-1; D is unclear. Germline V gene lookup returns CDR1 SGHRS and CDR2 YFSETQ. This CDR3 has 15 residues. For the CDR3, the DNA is TGCGCCAGCAGCCCCCGCGAGTTACGGAACACTGAAGCCTTCTTT. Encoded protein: CASSPRELRNTEAFF.

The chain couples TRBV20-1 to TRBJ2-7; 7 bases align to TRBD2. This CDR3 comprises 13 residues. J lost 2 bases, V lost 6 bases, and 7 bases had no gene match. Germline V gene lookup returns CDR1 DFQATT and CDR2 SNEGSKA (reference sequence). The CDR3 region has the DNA TGCAGTGCCGCCGGGGGAGGGACCTACGAGCAGTACGTC. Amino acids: CSAAGGGTYEQYV.

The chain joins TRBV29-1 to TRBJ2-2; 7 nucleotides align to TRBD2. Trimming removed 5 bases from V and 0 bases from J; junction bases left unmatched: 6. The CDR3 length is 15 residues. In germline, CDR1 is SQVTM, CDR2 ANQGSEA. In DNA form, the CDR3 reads TGCAGCGTTAATAATCGGGGGGCGAACACCGGGGAGCTGTTTTTT. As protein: CSVNNRGANTGELFF.

The CDR3 reads CASTAGASLGSYEQYF. The CDR3 region has the DNA TGTGCCAGCACCGCCGGGGCTAGCCTTGGTTCCTACGAGCAGTACTTC. The chain is built from TRBV3-1 and TRBJ2-7; D is possibly TRBD1 or TRBD2 (5 bases each). The CDR3 totals 16 residues. V dropped 7 bases and J dropped 1 base, with 20 bases sitting between them. CDR1 and CDR2 (germline): LGHDT, YNNKEL (reference sequence).

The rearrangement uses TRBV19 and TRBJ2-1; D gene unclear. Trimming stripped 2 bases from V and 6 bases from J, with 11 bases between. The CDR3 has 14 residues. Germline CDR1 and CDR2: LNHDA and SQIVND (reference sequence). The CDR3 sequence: CASSILHYTNEQFF. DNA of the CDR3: TGTGCCAGTAGTATACTTCACTACACCAATGAGCAGTTCTTC.

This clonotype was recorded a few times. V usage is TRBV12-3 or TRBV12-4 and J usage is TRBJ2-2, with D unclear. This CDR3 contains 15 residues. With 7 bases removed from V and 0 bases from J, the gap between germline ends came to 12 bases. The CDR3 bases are TGTGCCAGCACCGATGGTGGACCGAACACCGGGGAGCTGTTTTTT. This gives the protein CASTDGGPNTGELFF.

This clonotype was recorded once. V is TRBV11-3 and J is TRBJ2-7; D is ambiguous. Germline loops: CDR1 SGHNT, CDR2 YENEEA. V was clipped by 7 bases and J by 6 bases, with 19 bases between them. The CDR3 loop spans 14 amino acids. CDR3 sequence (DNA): TGTGCCAGCACCGAGAAGAGTCGGGTCGGCGAGCAGTACTTC. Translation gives CASTEKSRVGEQYF.

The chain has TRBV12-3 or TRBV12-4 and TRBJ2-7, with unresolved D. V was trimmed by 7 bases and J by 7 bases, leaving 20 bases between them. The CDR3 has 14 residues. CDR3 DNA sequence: TGTGCCAGCACCCTTTTCCCCCTTCTGGGTGAGCAGTACTTC. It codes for CASTLFPLLGEQYF.

The CDR3 DNA sequence: TGTGCCAGCAGCCTCATCTCGGGTGAGCAGTTCTTC. Translated: CASSLISGEQFF. V and J are TRBV3-1 and TRBJ2-1; D gene unclear. V lost 4 bases, J lost 9 bases, and 10 bases lay in between. CDR1 is LGHDT, CDR2 YNNKEL, per germline (reference sequence). CDR3 length equals 12 residues.